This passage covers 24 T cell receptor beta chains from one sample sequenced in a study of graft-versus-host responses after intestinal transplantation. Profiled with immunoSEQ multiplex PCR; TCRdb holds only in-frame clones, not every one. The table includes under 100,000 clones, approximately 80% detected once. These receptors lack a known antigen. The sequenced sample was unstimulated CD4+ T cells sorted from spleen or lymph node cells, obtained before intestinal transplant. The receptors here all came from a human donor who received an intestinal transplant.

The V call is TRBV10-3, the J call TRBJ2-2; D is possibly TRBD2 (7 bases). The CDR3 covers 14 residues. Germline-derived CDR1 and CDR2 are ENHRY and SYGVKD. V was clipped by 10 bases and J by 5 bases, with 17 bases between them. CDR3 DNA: TGTGCCACCGACACGAGGGGGGGAACCGGGGAGCTGTTTTTT. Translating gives CATDTRGGTGELFF.

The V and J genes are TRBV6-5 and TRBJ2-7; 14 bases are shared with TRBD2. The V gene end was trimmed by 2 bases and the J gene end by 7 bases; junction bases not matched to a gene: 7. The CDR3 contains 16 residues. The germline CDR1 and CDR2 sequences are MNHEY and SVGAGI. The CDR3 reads CASSYLRLAGGEEQYF. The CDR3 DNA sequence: TGTGCCAGCAGTTACCTCCGACTAGCGGGGGGGGAAGAGCAGTACTTC.

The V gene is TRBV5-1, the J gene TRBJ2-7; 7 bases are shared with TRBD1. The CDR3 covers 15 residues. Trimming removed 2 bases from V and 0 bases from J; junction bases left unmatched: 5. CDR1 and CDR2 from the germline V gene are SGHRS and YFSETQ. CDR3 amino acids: CASSFDRVGSYEQYF. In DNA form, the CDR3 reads TGCGCCAGCAGCTTCGACAGGGTCGGCTCCTACGAGCAGTACTTC.

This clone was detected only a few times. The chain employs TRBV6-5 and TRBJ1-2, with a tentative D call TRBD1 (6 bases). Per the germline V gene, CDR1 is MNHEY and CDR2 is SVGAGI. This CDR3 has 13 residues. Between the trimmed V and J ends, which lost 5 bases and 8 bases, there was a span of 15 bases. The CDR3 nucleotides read TGTGCCAGCAGTCTCACAGGGACCACCGGCTACACCTTC. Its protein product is CASSLTGTTGYTF.

The CDR3 protein is CASSVERLPQYF. CDR3 in DNA: TGTGCCAGCAGCGTAGAGAGGCTTCCGCAGTATTTT. V and J are TRBV9 and TRBJ2-3; D gene unclear. Germline V CDR1 and CDR2: SGDLS, YYNGEE. V gave up 0 bases and J gave up 10 bases, with 9 bases separating them. This CDR3 comprises 12 residues. Full variable domain (missing parts from reference TRBV9 and TRBJ2-3): DSGVTQTPKHLITATGQRVTLRCSPRSGDLSVYWYQQSLDQGLQFLIQYYNGEERAKGNILERFSAQQFPDLHSELNLSSLELGDSALYFCASSVERLPQYFGPGTRLTVL.

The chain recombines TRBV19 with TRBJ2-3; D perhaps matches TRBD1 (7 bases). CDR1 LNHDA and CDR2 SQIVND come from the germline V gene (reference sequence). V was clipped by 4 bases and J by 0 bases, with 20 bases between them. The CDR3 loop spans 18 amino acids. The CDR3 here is CASSSGTATRGSTDTQYF. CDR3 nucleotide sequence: TGTGCCAGTAGTAGCGGGACAGCTACGAGGGGAAGCACAGATACGCAGTATTTT. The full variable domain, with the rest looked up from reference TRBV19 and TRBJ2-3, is DGGITQSPKYLFRKEGQNVTLSCEQNLNHDAMYWYRQDPGQGLRLIYYSQIVNDFQKGDIAEGYSVSREKKESFPLTVTSAQKNPTAFYLCASSSGTATRGSTDTQYFGPGTRLTVL.

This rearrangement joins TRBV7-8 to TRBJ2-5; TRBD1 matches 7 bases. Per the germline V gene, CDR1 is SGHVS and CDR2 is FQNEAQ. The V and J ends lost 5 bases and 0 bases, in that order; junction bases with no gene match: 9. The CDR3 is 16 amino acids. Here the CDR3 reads CASSNPYRGHQETQYF. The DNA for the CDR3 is TGTGCCAGCAGCAATCCCTACAGGGGACACCAAGAGACCCAGTACTTC.

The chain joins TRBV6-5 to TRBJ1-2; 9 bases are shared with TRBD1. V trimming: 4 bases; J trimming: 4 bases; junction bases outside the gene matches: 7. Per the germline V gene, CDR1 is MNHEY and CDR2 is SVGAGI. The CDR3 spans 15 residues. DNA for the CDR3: TGTGCCAGCAGTTCTCGGACAGGGGCCTTCTATGGCTACACCTTC. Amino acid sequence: CASSSRTGAFYGYTF.

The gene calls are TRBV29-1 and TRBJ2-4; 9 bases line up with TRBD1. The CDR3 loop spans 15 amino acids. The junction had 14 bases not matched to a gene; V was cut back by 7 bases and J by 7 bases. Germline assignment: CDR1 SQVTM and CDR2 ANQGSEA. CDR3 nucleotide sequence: TGCAGCGCCGTGGTACAGGGGGCGAATCGGAACATTCAGTACTTC. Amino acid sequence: CSAVVQGANRNIQYF.

CDR3 amino acids: CAWSETSGGPDEQFF. CDR3 nucleotide sequence: TGTGCCTGGAGTGAGACTAGCGGGGGGCCGGATGAGCAGTTCTTC. The chain has TRBV30 and TRBJ2-1; TRBD2 agrees at 13 bases. The CDR3 is made up of 15 amino acids. From germline, CDR1 is GTSNPN and CDR2 SVGIG (reference sequence). The V and J ends lost 1 base and 8 bases, in that order; junction bases with no gene match: 5. Variable domain in full (rest from reference TRBV30 and TRBJ2-1): SQTIHQWPATLVQPVGSPLSLECTVEGTSNPNLYWYRQAAGRGLQLLFYSVGIGQISSEVPQNLSASRPQDRQFILSSKKLLLSDSGFYLCAWSETSGGPDEQFFGPGTRLTVL.

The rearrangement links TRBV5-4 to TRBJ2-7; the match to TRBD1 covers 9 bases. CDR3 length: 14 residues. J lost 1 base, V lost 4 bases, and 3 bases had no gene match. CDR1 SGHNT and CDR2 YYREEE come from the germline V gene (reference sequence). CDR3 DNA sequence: TGTGCCAGCAGCCGGGACAGGGCTTCCTACGAGCAGTACTTC. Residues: CASSRDRASYEQYF. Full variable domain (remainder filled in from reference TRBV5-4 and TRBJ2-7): ETGVTQSPTHLIKTRGQQVTLRCSSQSGHNTVSWYQQALGQGPQFIFQYYREEENGRGNFPPRFSGLQFPNYSSELNVNALELDDSALYLCASSRDRASYEQYFGPGTRLTVT.

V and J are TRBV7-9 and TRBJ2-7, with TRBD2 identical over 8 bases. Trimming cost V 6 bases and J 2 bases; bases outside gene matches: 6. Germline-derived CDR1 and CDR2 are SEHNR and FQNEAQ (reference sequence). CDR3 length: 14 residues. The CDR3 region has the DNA TGTGCCAGCAGTCGACTAGCGCTCGCCTACGAGCAGTACTTC. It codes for CASSRLALAYEQYF.

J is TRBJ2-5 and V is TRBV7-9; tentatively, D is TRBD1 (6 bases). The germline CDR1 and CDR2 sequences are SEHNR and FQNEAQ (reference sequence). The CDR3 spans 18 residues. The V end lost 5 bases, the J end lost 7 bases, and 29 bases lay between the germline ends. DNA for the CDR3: TGTGCCAGCAGCCTGACCCCAGGGGCCGCCGATATGTTTGTGACCCAGTACTTC. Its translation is CASSLTPGAADMFVTQYF.

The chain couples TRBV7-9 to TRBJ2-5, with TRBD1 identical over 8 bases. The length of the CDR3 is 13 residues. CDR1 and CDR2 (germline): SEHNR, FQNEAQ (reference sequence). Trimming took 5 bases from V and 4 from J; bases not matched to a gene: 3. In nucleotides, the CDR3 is TGTGCCAGCAGCCCGACAGGGGTAGAGACCCAGTACTTC. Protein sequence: CASSPTGVETQYF.

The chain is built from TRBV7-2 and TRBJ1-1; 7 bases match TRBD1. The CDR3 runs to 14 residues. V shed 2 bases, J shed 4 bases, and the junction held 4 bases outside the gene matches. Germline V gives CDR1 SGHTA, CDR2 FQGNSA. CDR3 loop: CASSLRQGSTEAFF. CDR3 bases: TGTGCCAGCAGCTTAAGACAGGGAAGCACTGAAGCTTTCTTT. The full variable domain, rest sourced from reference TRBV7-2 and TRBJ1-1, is GAGVSQSPSNKVTEKGKDVELRCDPISGHTALYWYRQSLGQGLEFLIYFQGNSAPDKSGLPSDRFSAERTGGSVSTLTIQRTQQEDSAVYLCASSLRQGSTEAFFGQGTRLTVV.

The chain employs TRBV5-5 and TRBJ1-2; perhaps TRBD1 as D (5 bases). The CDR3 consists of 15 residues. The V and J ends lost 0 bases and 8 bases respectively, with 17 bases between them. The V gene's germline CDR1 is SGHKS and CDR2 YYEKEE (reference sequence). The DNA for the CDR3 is TGTGCCAGCAGCTTGGCGCCGGACGGGACTCTGGGCTACACCTTC. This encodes CASSLAPDGTLGYTF.

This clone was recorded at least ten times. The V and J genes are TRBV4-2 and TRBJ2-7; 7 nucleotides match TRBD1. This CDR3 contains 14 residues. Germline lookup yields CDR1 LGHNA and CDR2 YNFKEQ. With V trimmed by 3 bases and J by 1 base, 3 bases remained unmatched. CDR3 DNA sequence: TGTGCCAGCAGCCAGGACAGGAGGTCCTACGAGCAGTACTTC. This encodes CASSQDRRSYEQYF.

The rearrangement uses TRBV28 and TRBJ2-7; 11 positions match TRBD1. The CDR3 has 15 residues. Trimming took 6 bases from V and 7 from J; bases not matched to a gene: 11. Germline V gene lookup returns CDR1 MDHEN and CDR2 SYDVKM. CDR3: CASSRTGQGALEQYF. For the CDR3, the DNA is TGTGCCAGCAGCCGGACAGGACAGGGGGCGCTTGAGCAGTACTTC.

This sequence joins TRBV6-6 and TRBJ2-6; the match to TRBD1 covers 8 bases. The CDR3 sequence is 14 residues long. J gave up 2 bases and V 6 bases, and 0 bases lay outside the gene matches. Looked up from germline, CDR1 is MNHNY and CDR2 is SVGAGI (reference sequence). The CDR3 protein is CASRDRAGANVLTF. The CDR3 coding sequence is TGTGCCAGCAGGGACAGGGCTGGGGCCAACGTCCTGACTTTC.

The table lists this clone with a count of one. The CDR3 DNA sequence: TGTGCCACCAGCCTTGCCAGCACCGGGGAGCTGTTTTTT. It translates to CATSLASTGELFF. The rearrangement joins TRBV15 to TRBJ2-2; D gene uncertain. The V end was cut by 5 bases, the J end by 4 bases, with 8 bases between. The germline gives CDR1 LNHNV, CDR2 YYDKDF (reference sequence). The CDR3 runs 13 residues.

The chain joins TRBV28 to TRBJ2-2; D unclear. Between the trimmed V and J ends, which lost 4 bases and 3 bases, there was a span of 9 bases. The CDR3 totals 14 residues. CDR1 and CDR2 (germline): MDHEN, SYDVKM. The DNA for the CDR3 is TGTGCCAGCAGTTCCCCGGTTTACACCGGGGAGCTGTTTTTT. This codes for CASSSPVYTGELFF.

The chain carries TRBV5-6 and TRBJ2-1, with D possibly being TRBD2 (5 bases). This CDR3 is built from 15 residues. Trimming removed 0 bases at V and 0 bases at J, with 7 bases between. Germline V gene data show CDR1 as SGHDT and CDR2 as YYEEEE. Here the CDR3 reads CASSLVGSSYNEQFF. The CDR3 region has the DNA TGTGCCAGCAGCTTGGTGGGGAGCTCCTACAATGAGCAGTTCTTC.

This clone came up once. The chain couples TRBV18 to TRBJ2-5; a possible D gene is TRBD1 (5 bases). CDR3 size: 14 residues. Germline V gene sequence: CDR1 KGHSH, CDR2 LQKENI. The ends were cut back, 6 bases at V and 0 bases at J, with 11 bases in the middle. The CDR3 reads CASSAYRNQETQYF. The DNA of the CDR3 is TGTGCCAGCTCTGCTTACAGGAACCAAGAGACCCAGTACTTC.

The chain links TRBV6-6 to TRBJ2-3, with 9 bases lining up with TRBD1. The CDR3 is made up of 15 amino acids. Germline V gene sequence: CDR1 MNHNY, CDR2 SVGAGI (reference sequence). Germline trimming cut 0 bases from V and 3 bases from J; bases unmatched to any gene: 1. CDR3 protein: CASSYSGQGTDTQYF. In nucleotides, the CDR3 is TGTGCCAGCAGTTACTCGGGACAGGGTACAGATACGCAGTATTTT.